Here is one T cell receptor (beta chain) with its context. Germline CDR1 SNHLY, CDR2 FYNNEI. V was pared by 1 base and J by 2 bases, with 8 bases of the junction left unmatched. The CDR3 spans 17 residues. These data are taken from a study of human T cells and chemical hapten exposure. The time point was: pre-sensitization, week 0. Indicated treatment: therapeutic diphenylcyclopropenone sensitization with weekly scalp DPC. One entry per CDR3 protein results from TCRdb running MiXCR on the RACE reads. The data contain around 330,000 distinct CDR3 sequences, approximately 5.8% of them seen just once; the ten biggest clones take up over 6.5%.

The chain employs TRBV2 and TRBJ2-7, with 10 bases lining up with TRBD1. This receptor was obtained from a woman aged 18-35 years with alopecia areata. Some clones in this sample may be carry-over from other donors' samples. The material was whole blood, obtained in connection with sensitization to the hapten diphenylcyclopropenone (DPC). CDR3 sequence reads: CASSEGGPGTGAYEQYF. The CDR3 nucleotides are TGTGCCAGCAGTGAAGGGGGACCTGGGACAGGGGCCTACGAGCAGTACTTC. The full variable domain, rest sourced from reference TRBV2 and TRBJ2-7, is EPEVTQTPSHQVTQMGQEVILRCVPISNHLYFYWYRQILGQKVEFLVSFYNNEISEKSEIFDDQFSVERPDGSNFTLKIRSTKLEDSAMYFCASSEGGPGTGAYEQYFGPGTRLTVT.